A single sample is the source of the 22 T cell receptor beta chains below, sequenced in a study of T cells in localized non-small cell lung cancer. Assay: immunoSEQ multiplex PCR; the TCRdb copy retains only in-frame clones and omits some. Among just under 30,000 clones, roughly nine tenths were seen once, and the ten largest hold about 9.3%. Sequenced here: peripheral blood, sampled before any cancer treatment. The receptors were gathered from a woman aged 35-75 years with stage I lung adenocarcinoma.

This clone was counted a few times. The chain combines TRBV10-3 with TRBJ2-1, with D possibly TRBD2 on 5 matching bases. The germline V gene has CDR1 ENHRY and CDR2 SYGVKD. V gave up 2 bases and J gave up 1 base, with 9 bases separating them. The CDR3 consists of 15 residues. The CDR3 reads CAISEPRGSYNEQFF. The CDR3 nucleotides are TGTGCCATCAGTGAGCCCCGGGGATCCTACAATGAGCAGTTCTTC.

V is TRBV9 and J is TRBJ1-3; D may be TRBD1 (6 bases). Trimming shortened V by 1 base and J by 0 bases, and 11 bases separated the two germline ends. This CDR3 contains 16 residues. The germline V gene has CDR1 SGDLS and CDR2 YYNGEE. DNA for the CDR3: TGTGCCAGCAGCGTATTCGAGGGGGTCTCTGGAAACACCATATATTTT. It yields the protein CASSVFEGVSGNTIYF.

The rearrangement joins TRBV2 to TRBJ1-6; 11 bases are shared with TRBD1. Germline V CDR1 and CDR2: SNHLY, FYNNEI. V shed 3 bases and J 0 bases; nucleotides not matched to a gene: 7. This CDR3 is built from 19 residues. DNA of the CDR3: TGTGCCAGCAGTGACTTAGGGGACAGGGGGAGCTCCTATAATTCACCCCTCCACTTT. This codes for CASSDLGDRGSSYNSPLHF.

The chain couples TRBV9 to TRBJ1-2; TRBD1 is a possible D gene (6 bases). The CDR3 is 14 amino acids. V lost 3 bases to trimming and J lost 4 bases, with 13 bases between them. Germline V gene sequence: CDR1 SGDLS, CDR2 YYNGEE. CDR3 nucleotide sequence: TGTGCCAGCAGCGCCTCTGGAGGGGGCTATGGCTACACCTTC. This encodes CASSASGGGYGYTF.

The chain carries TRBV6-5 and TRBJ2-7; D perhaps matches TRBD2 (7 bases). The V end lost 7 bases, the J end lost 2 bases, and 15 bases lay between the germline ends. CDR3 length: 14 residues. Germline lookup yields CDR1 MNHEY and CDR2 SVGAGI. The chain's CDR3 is CASTIGGGTYEQYF. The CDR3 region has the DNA TGTGCCAGCACCATAGGGGGGGGAACCTACGAGCAGTACTTC.

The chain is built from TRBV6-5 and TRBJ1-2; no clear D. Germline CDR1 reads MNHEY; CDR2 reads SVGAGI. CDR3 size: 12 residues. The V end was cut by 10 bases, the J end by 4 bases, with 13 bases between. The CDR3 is CATRRGFYGYTF. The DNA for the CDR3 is TGTGCCACGCGCAGAGGGTTCTATGGCTACACCTTC.

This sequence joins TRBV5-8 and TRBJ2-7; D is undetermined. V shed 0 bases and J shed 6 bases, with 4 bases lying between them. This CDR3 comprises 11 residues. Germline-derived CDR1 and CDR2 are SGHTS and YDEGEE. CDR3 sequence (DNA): TGTGCCAGCAGCTTGGAAGGCGAGCAGTACTTC. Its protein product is CASSLEGEQYF.

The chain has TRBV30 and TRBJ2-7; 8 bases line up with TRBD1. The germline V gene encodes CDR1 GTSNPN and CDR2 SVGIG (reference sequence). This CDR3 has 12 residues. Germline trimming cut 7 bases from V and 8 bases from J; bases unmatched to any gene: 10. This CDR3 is CASNRAGGQQYF. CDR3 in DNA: TGTGCCTCCAATCGCGCAGGGGGCCAGCAGTACTTC.

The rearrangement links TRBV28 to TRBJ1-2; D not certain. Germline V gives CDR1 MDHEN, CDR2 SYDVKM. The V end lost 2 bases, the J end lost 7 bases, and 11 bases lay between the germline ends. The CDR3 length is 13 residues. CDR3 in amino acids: CASSLAPPGGYTF. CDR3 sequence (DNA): TGTGCCAGCAGTTTAGCCCCACCAGGTGGCTACACCTTC.

The CDR3 sequence is CASSSGQNTEAFF. In DNA form, the CDR3 reads TGTGCCAGCAGTTCGGGCCAGAACACTGAAGCTTTCTTT. This chain joins TRBV6-1 and TRBJ1-1; no definite D call. CDR1 is MNHNS, CDR2 SASEGT, per germline. The V gene lost 5 bases and the J gene lost 1 base, with 8 bases spanning the gap. The CDR3 loop spans 13 amino acids.

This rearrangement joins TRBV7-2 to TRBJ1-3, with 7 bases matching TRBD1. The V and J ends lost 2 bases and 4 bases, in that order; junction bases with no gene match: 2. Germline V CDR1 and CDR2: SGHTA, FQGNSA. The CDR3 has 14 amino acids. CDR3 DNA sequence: TGTGCCAGCAGCTTATTGGGACAGGGAAACACCATATATTTT. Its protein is CASSLLGQGNTIYF.

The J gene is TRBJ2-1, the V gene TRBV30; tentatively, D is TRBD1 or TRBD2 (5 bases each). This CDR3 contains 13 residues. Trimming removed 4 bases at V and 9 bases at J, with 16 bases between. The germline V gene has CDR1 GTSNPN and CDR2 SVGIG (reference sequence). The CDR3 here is CAWTLGPAIEQFF. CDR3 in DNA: TGTGCCTGGACTTTGGGACCCGCGATTGAGCAGTTCTTC. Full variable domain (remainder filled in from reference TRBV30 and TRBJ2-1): SQTIHQWPATLVQPVGSPLSLECTVEGTSNPNLYWYRQAAGRGLQLLFYSVGIGQISSEVPQNLSASRPQDRQFILSSKKLLLSDSGFYLCAWTLGPAIEQFFGPGTRLTVL.

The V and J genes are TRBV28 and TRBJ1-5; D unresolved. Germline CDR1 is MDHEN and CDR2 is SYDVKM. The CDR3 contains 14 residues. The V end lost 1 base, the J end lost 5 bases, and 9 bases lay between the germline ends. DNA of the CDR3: TGTGCCAGCAGTTTATCGGGCGGGCATCAGCCCCAGCATTTT. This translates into CASSLSGGHQPQHF.

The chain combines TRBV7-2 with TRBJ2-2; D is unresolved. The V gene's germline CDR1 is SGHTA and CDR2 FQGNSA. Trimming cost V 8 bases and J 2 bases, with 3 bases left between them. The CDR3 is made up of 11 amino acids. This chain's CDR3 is CASSNTGELFF. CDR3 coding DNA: TGTGCCAGCTCTAACACCGGGGAGCTGTTTTTT.

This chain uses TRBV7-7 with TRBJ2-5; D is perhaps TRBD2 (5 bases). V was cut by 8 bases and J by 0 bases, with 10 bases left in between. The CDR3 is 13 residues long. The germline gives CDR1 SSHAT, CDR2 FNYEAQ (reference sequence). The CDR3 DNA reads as TGTGCCAGCGGCGGGTCTTACCAAGAGACCCAGTACTTC. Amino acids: CASGGSYQETQYF.

The CDR3 sequence is CASRWRTGVNTEAFF. In nucleotides, the CDR3 is TGTGCCAGCAGGTGGAGAACAGGGGTTAACACTGAAGCTTTCTTT. This chain joins TRBV27 and TRBJ1-1; TRBD1 matches 7 bases. The CDR3 has 15 residues. The germline CDR1 and CDR2 sequences are MNHEY and SMNVEV (reference sequence). With 6 bases clipped from V and 2 bases from J, the junction kept 9 bases outside the gene matches.

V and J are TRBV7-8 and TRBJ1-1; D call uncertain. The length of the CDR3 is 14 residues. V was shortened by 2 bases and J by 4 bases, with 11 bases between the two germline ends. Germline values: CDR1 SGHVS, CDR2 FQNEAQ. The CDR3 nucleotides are TGTGCCAGCAGCTTAAATGGCGTGGTCACTGAAGCTTTCTTT. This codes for CASSLNGVVTEAFF.

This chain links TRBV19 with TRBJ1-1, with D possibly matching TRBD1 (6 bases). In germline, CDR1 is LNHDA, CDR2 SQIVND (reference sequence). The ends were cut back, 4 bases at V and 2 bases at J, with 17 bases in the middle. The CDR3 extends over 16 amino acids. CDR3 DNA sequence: TGTGCCAGTAGTACCCTTTGGACAGAGCCTAACACTGAAGCTTTCTTT. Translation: CASSTLWTEPNTEAFF. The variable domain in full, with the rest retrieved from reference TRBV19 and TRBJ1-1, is DGGITQSPKYLFRKEGQNVTLSCEQNLNHDAMYWYRQDPGQGLRLIYYSQIVNDFQKGDIAEGYSVSREKKESFPLTVTSAQKNPTAFYLCASSTLWTEPNTEAFFGQGTRLTVV.

The CDR3 bases are TGTGCCTGGAGTGTAGGGGAGGGTGATACGCAGTATTTT. Amino acids: CAWSVGEGDTQYF. The V and J genes are TRBV30 and TRBJ2-3; TRBD2 agrees at 7 bases. This CDR3 is 13 amino acids long. The V gene's germline CDR1 is GTSNPN and CDR2 SVGIG (reference sequence). The J segment lost 6 bases and the V segment lost 0 bases, leaving 3 bases of the junction unmatched.

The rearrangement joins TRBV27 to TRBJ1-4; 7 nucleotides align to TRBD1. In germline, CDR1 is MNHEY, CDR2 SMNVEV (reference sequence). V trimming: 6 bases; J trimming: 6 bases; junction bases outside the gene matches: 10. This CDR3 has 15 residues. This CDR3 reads CASSSIRDSHEKLFF. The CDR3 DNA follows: TGTGCCAGCAGCTCCATTCGGGACAGTCATGAAAAACTGTTTTTT. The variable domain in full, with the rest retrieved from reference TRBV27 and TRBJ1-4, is EAQVTQNPRYLITVTGKKLTVTCSQNMNHEYMSWYRQDPGLGLRQIYYSMNVEVTDKGDVPEGYKVSRKEKRNFPLILESPSPNQTSLYFCASSSIRDSHEKLFFGSGTQLSVL.

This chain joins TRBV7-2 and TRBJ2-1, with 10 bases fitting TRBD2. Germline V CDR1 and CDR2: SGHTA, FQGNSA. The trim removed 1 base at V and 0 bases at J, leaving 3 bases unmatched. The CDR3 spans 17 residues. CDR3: CASSLDIAGGSYNEQFF. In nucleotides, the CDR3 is TGTGCCAGCAGCTTAGACATAGCGGGGGGCTCCTACAATGAGCAGTTCTTC.

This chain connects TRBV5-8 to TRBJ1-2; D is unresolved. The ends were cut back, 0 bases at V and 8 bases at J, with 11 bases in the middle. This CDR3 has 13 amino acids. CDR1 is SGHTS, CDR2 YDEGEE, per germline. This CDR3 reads CASSLDSYLGYTF. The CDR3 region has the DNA TGTGCCAGCAGCTTGGATTCCTACTTGGGCTACACCTTC.